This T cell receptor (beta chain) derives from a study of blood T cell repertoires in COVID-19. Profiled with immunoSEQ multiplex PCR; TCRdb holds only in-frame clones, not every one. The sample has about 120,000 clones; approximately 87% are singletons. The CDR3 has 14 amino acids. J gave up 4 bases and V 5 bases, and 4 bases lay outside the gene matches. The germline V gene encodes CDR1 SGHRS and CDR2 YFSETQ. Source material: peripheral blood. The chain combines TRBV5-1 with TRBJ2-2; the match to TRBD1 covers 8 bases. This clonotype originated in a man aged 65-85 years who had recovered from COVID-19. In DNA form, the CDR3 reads TGCGCCAGCAGTTCCGGGACAGGCACCGGGGAGCTGTTTTTT. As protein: CASSSGTGTGELFF.